The clone carrying this TCR beta chain was observed a few times. Its antigen is undetermined. The data originate from a study of CD8+ T cells in alopecia areata. Study context: Treated patients were given 5 to 10 mg oral tofacitinib twice daily. Findings of the study overall: Resident alphabeta T cells of normal skin are also sequenced in scalp samples. Across lesional scalp, and particularly alopecia totalis/universalis, clonality surpassed that of normal scalp.

V was cut by 4 bases and J by 8 bases, with 14 bases left in between. This CDR3 has 12 residues. Germline assignment: CDR1 SQVTM and CDR2 ANQGSEA. Alopecia areata patients had lesional scalp punch biopsies and peripheral blood taken from them. RNA extraction was followed by reverse transcription into cDNA, which acted as the sequencing template. Produced via immunoSEQ multiplex PCR; TCRdb's table is partial and in-frame only. This sample yields over 200,000 clones, of which around three fifths are seen a single time; 0.45% belongs to the top ten. The rearrangement joins TRBV29-1 to TRBJ1-2; D is perhaps TRBD1 (5 bases). The sequencing used CD4+ T cells sorted from blood, collected at week 0. The receptor was derived from a human donor with alopecia areata. The CDR3 protein is CSVGWDWGGYTF. The CDR3 DNA sequence: TGCAGCGTTGGGTGGGACTGGGGAGGCTACACCTTC.